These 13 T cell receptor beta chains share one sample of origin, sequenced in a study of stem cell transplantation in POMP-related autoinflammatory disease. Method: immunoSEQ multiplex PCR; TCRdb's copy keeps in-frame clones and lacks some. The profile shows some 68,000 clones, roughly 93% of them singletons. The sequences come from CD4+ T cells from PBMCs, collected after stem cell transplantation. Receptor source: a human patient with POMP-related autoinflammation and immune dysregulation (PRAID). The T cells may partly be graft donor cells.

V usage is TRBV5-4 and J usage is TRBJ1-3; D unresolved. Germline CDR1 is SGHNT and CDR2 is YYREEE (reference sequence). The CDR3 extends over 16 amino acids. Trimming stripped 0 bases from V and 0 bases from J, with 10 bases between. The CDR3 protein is CASSLGGVSSGNTIYF. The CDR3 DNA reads TGTGCCAGCAGCTTGGGGGGAGTAAGCTCTGGAAACACCATATATTTT.

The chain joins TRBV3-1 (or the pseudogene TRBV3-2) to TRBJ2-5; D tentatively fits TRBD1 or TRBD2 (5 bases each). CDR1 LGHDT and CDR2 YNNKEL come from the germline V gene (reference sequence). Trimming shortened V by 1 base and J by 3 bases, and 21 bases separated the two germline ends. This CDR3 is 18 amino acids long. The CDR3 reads CASSQGRFRGGGEETQYF. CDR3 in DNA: TGTGCCAGCAGCCAAGGTCGGTTCCGGGGCGGAGGAGAAGAGACCCAGTACTTC.

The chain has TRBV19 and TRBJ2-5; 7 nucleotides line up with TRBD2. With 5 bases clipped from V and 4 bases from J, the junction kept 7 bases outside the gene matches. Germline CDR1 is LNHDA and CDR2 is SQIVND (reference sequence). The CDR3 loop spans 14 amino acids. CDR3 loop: CASSPGSGGETQYF. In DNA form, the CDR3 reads TGTGCCAGTAGTCCGGGCTCGGGAGGAGAGACCCAGTACTTC.

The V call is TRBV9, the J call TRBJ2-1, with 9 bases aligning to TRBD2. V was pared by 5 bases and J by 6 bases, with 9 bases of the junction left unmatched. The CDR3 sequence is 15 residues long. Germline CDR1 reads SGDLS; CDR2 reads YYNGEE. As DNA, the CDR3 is TGTGCCAGCAGGGGGTCGGGGACTAGCTTCAATGAGCAGTTCTTC. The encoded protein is CASRGSGTSFNEQFF.

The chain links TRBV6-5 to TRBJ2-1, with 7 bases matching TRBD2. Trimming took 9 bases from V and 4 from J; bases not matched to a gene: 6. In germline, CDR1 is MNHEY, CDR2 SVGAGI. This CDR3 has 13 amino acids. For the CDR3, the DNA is TGTGCCAGTGCCCGGGAGGCATACAATGAGCAGTTCTTC. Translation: CASAREAYNEQFF.

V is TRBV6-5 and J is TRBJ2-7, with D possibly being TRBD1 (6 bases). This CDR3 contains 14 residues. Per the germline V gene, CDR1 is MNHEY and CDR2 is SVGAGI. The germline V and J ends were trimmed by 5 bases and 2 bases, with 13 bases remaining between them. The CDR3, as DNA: TGTGCCAGCAGTAGATCCAGGGGACCCTACGAGCAGTACGTC. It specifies CASSRSRGPYEQYV.

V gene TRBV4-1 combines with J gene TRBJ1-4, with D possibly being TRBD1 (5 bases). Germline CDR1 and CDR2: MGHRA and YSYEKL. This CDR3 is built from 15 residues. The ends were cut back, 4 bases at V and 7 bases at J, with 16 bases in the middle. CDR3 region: CASSRVAGFGEKLFF. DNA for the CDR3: TGCGCCAGCAGCCGAGTCGCAGGGTTTGGTGAAAAACTGTTTTTT.

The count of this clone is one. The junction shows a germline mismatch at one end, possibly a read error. The CDR3 is CASREGGNNEQFF. CDR3 nucleotides: TGTGCCAGCAGGGAAGGGGGCAACAATGAGCAGTTCTTC. This chain connects TRBV6-1 to TRBJ2-1; 7 nucleotides match TRBD1. Germline V CDR1 and CDR2: MNHNS, SASEGT. This CDR3 has 13 residues.

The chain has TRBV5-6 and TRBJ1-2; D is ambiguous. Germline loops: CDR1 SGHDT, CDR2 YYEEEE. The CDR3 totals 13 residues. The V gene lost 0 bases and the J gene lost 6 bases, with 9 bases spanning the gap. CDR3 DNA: TGTGCCAGCAGCTTGGAGGGCACCAATGGCTACACCTTC. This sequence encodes CASSLEGTNGYTF. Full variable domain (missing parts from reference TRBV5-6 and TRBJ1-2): DAGVTQSPTHLIKTRGQQVTLRCSPKSGHDTVSWYQQALGQGPQFIFQYYEEEERQRGNFPDRFSGHQFPNYSSELNVNALLLGDSALYLCASSLEGTNGYTFGSGTRLTVV.

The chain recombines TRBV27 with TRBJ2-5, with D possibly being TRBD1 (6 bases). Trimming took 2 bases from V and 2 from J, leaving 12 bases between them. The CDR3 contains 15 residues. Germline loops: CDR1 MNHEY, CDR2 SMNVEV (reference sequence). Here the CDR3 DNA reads TGTGCCAGCAGTTTAAGGACAGCCAAACAAGAGACCCAGTACTTC. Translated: CASSLRTAKQETQYF.

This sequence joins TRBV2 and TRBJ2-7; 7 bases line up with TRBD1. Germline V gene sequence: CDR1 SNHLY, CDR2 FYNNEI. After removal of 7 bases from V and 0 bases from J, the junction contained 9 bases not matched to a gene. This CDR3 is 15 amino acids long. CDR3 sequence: CASIRRDRYSYEQYF. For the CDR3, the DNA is TGTGCCAGCATCCGCCGGGACAGATACTCCTACGAGCAGTACTTC.

This CDR3 reads CASNLQGDNEKLFF. The CDR3 DNA is TGTGCCAGCAACCTACAGGGGGATAATGAAAAACTGTTTTTT. The rearrangement links TRBV2 to TRBJ1-4; 8 bases agree with TRBD1. Germline V lookup: CDR1 SNHLY, CDR2 FYNNEI. Germline trimming cut 7 bases from V and 4 bases from J; bases unmatched to any gene: 5. The CDR3 consists of 14 residues. The full variable domain, rest sourced from reference TRBV2 and TRBJ1-4, is EPEVTQTPSHQVTQMGQEVILRCVPISNHLYFYWYRQILGQKVEFLVSFYNNEISEKSEIFDDQFSVERPDGSNFTLKIRSTKLEDSAMYFCASNLQGDNEKLFFGSGTQLSVL.

The CDR3 sequence is CASSIGQGNTGELFF. Here the CDR3 DNA reads TGTGCCAGTAGTATAGGACAGGGGAACACCGGGGAGCTGTTTTTT. The rearrangement uses TRBV19 and TRBJ2-2; TRBD1 aligns across 7 bases. The CDR3 runs 15 residues. The V and J ends lost 1 base and 1 base, in that order; junction bases with no gene match: 0. Germline loops: CDR1 LNHDA, CDR2 SQIVND (reference sequence).